One T cell receptor beta chain is described in this entry. The sample belongs to a study of blood T cell repertoires in COVID-19. Across the study: Specimens from acute and convalescent COVID-19 originated in the United States, Italy and Spain. T cells, B-cell-depleted T cells, or PBMCs provided the cDNA or gDNA that served as material.

The CDR3 spans 14 residues. Germline CDR1 MNHEY, CDR2 SVGEGT. The junction had 0 bases not matched to a gene; V was cut back by 5 bases and J by 0 bases. Per the original methods: Amplification with reference gene primers provided the estimates of nucleated cell counts. Sequenced by immunoSEQ multiplex PCR; TCRdb stores in-frame clones only, minus some. The V and J calls and the clone size are those of that table, but D and trimming were determined from the DNA. This sample has approximately 97,000 clones, with about 85% found just once. The receptor was isolated from a human donor in a cohort sampled during active COVID-19. The sample comprised peripheral blood. V is TRBV6-2 or TRBV6-3 and J is TRBJ2-1, with 8 bases lining up with TRBD2. CDR3 sequence reads: CASSSGSSYNEQFF. CDR3 nucleotides: TGTGCCAGCAGTAGCGGGAGCTCCTACAATGAGCAGTTCTTC.